Shown below are 3 T cell receptor beta chains from a single sample sequenced in a study of T cells in Graves' hyperthyroidism and ophthalmopathy (dated by TCRdb to about 2019). Receptor amplification or capture employed multiplex PCR. Instrument on record: Illumina HiSeq 2000. TCR beta CDR3 regions were amplified from RNA transcripts. The TCR CDR3 was subjected to a first round of RT-PCR using the HTBI primer set and the Qiagen OneStep RT-PCR kit. TCRdb cleaned the public reads at Q25 with fastp, built clones with MiXCR and kept in-frame beta chains. Rows merge per CDR3 protein into single entries with the most common DNA and genes. This sample holds just under 750,000 distinct CDR3 sequences; around a third were observed only once. Around 30% of the sample is held by the ten biggest clonotypes. The sequencing sample was made of blood. Every receptor here comes from a woman aged 40 to 55 with Graves' hyperthyroidism.

This clonotype appeared a few times. The CDR3 loop is CATSDWGTEAFF. CDR3 nucleotide sequence: TGTGCCACCAGTGATTGGGGGACTGAAGCTTTCTTT. The chain recombines TRBV24-1 with TRBJ1-1, with TRBD1 as a possible D gene (5 bases). The CDR3 loop spans 12 amino acids. Germline V gene sequence: CDR1 KGHDR, CDR2 SFDVKD. V was shortened by 2 bases and J by 5 bases, with 5 bases between the two germline ends.

The chain employs TRBV29-1 and TRBJ2-3; no clear D. CDR3 length: 11 residues. V lost 5 bases and J lost 5, with 8 bases in between. Germline V gives CDR1 SQVTM, CDR2 ANQGSEA. The CDR3 region has the DNA TGCAGCGTTACATCCAAAGATACGCAGTATTTT. The encoded protein is CSVTSKDTQYF.

This clonotype was counted between two and nine times. The chain recombines TRBV7-2 with TRBJ1-6; TRBD1 aligns across 7 bases. With V trimmed by 0 bases and J by 10 bases, 6 bases remained unmatched. The length of the CDR3 is 15 residues. Germline lookup yields CDR1 SGHTA and CDR2 FQGNSA. CDR3 nucleotides: TGTGCCAGCAGCTTAGCCAGGGGGGCAGGGTCACCCCTCCACTTT. Encoded protein: CASSLARGAGSPLHF.